A single sample gave rise to the 18 T cell receptor beta chains below, sequenced in a study of blood T cell repertoires in COVID-19. Here immunoSEQ multiplex PCR was the method, and the copy in TCRdb shows in-frame clones only, minus some. The sample has over 110,000 clones, about 80% seen once. Input material: peripheral blood. These receptors were obtained from a man aged 65 to 79 who had recovered from COVID-19.

This clone was counted once. This rearrangement joins TRBV6-5 to TRBJ1-1, with TRBD1 matching over 9 bases. The V gene end was trimmed by 6 bases and the J gene end by 10 bases; junction bases not matched to a gene: 6. Germline lookup yields CDR1 MNHEY and CDR2 SVGAGI. This CDR3 has 12 residues. This chain's CDR3 is CASRRTGESAFF. For the CDR3, the DNA is TGTGCCAGCAGACGGACAGGGGAGTCAGCTTTCTTT.

The sample holds a few counts of this clone. V and J are TRBV30 and TRBJ1-2; TRBD1 agrees at 8 bases. The V gene's germline CDR1 is GTSNPN and CDR2 SVGIG (reference sequence). This CDR3 region has 13 residues. J gave up 14 bases and V 3 bases, and 14 bases lay outside the gene matches. CDR3 residues: CAWRAERTGSGTF. The CDR3, as DNA: TGTGCCTGGAGGGCGGAAAGGACAGGGAGCGGGACCTTC.

This clone was counted a few times. This chain uses TRBV28 with TRBJ2-6; perhaps TRBD1 as D (6 bases). V lost 5 bases and J lost 0, with 8 bases in between. In germline, CDR1 is MDHEN, CDR2 SYDVKM. The CDR3 spans 15 residues. The CDR3 region has the DNA TGTGCCAGCAGTGCGGACAGCTCTGGGGCCAACGTCCTGACTTTC. It is translated as CASSADSSGANVLTF.

This clone came up a few times. The V call is TRBV12-3 or TRBV12-4, the J call TRBJ2-1; tentative D call: TRBD2 (6 bases). V was shortened by 2 bases and J by 15 bases, with 14 bases between the two germline ends. CDR3 size: 12 residues. DNA of the CDR3: TGTGCCAGCAGTTTAACAGGAGGGCCTCGGTTCTTC. Protein product: CASSLTGGPRFF.

This clone was counted between two and nine times. The rearrangement uses TRBV25-1 and TRBJ1-2; D may be TRBD1 (5 bases). CDR3 length: 12 residues. V was cut by 6 bases and J by 8 bases, with 13 bases left in between. The germline CDR1 and CDR2 sequences are MGHDK and SYGVNS. This CDR3 is CASSPGAGGYTF. The CDR3 bases are TGTGCCAGCAGCCCTGGGGCAGGAGGCTACACCTTC.

The chain carries TRBV15 and TRBJ2-5, with TRBD1 matching 9 bases. The CDR3 runs to 15 residues. V gave up 5 bases and J gave up 0 bases; unmatched junction bases: 4. In germline, CDR1 is LNHNV, CDR2 YYDKDF (reference sequence). The CDR3 spells CATSFGQGYQETQYF. In DNA, the CDR3 is TGTGCCACCAGCTTTGGACAGGGGTACCAAGAGACCCAGTACTTC.

This clone was seen a single time. The chain links TRBV3-1 (or the pseudogene TRBV3-2) to TRBJ2-2; tentatively, D is TRBD2 (6 bases). Trimming removed 2 bases from V and 8 bases from J, with 27 bases in between. The CDR3 contains 19 residues. Germline CDR1 and CDR2: LGHDT and YNNKEL (reference sequence). Here the CDR3 DNA reads TGTGCCAGCAGCCAAAATGAACCTCCCGGGACTGCCCTAGGAGGGGAGCTGTTTTTT. Encoded protein: CASSQNEPPGTALGGELFF.

This chain connects TRBV4-1 to TRBJ2-1, with TRBD2 matching over 14 bases. The CDR3 consists of 17 residues. CDR1 MGHRA and CDR2 YSYEKL come from the germline V gene. Unmatched junction bases numbered 7, after V lost 4 bases and J lost 5 bases. The CDR3 loop reads CASSRSTSGRADNEQFF. The CDR3 DNA follows: TGCGCCAGCAGCCGCTCGACTAGCGGGAGGGCGGACAATGAGCAGTTCTTC.

The rearrangement uses TRBV20-1 and TRBJ2-7, with 8 nucleotides matching TRBD1. Germline V CDR1 and CDR2: DFQATT, SNEGSKA (reference sequence). Trimming removed 3 bases from V and 5 bases from J; junction bases left unmatched: 6. CDR3 length: 13 amino acids. CDR3 loop: CSASFYRGDEQYF. The CDR3 coding sequence is TGCAGTGCTAGTTTTTACAGGGGGGACGAGCAGTACTTC.

The V call is TRBV7-2, the J call TRBJ2-3, with 13 positions matching TRBD2. Germline V gives CDR1 SGHTA, CDR2 FQGNSA. This CDR3 has 16 residues. Trimming at V came to 4 bases and at J to 2 bases, leaving 3 bases not matched to a gene. DNA for the CDR3: TGTGCCAGCAGCTACGGACTAGCGGGGGACACAGATACGCAGTATTTT. Translating gives CASSYGLAGDTDTQYF.

This clone was seen only a few times. V is TRBV29-1 and J is TRBJ2-7; D may be TRBD1 (5 bases). The ends were cut back, 4 bases at V and 4 bases at J, with 11 bases in the middle. Looked up from germline, CDR1 is SQVTM and CDR2 is ANQGSEA. This CDR3 has 12 residues. CDR3 nucleotide sequence: TGCAGCGTTGTGGAGCAGGGTTACGAGCAGTACTTC. Amino acids: CSVVEQGYEQYF.

The chain couples TRBV5-5 to TRBJ2-1; D is unclear. Trimming left V 2 bases short and J 2 bases short, with 11 bases between. CDR1 and CDR2 (germline): SGHKS, YYEKEE (reference sequence). This CDR3 contains 15 residues. CDR3 in DNA: TGTGCCAGCAGCTTAGAGGTCGGAACCTACAATGAGCAGTTCTTC. Translation gives CASSLEVGTYNEQFF.

The chain couples TRBV12-5 to TRBJ1-5; tentatively, D is TRBD1 (5 bases). The ends were cut back, 7 bases at V and 5 bases at J, with 9 bases in the middle. Looked up from germline, CDR1 is LGHNT and CDR2 is FRNRAP. The CDR3 sequence is 12 residues long. The CDR3 DNA reads as TGTGCTAGTGCAGGGCGCGATCAGCCCCAGCATTTT. Its translation is CASAGRDQPQHF.

The chain employs TRBV7-9 and TRBJ2-7; 15 nucleotides align to TRBD2. The CDR3 length is 17 residues. CDR1 and CDR2 (germline): SEHNR, FQNEAQ (reference sequence). V lost 5 bases to trimming and J lost 6 bases; unmatched junction nucleotides: 11. Here the CDR3 reads CASSRGTSGRTAGEQYF. The CDR3 DNA reads as TGTGCCAGCAGCCGCGGGACTAGCGGGAGGACCGCTGGCGAGCAGTACTTC.

The chain uses TRBV20-1 and TRBJ2-7; D is unresolved. The germline CDR1 and CDR2 sequences are DFQATT and SNEGSKA (reference sequence). Deletions cut 3 bases from V and 3 bases from J, with 6 bases between. The CDR3 consists of 11 residues. The CDR3: CSASQDYEQYF. The CDR3 DNA reads TGCAGTGCTAGCCAGGACTACGAGCAGTACTTC.

V is TRBV10-3 and J is TRBJ2-7, with 8 bases fitting TRBD2. J was trimmed by 0 bases and V by 4 bases; bases with no gene match: 2. There are 14 residues in the CDR3. The germline CDR1 and CDR2 sequences are ENHRY and SYGVKD. CDR3 nucleotide sequence: TGTGCCATCAGTGGACTAGCGAACTCCTACGAGCAGTACTTC. This encodes CAISGLANSYEQYF.

This chain links TRBV30 with TRBJ1-1, with D perhaps TRBD1 (5 bases). The V end lost 0 bases, the J end lost 4 bases, and 12 bases lay between the germline ends. The CDR3 sequence is 14 residues long. The germline CDR1 and CDR2 sequences are GTSNPN and SVGIG (reference sequence). Here the CDR3 reads CAWSVLAGITEAFF. CDR3 DNA: TGTGCCTGGAGTGTATTGGCAGGGATCACTGAAGCTTTCTTT.

This sequence joins TRBV5-1 and TRBJ2-1, with 9 positions matching TRBD2. CDR3 length equals 16 residues. With 0 bases clipped from V and 4 bases from J, the junction kept 5 bases outside the gene matches. CDR1 is SGHRS, CDR2 YFSETQ, per germline. The chain's CDR3 is CASSLGASGTYNEQFF. The CDR3, as DNA: TGCGCCAGCAGCTTGGGGGCTAGCGGGACATACAATGAGCAGTTCTTC.